These T cell receptor beta chains were read from a single sample in a study of CD8 T cells in Susac syndrome. TCRdb recomputed calls from the immunoSEQ multiplex PCR reads with MiXCR, one row per CDR3 protein. This table has a few hundred thousand distinct CDR3 sequences, 95% appearing once. What was sequenced was CD4+ T cells from PBMCs. These receptors were collected from a human donor with multiple sclerosis. The CDR3 runs from the conserved cysteine through the conserved F or W. A D gene is named only where the DNA matches it firmly.

j_gene: TRBJ1-2; d_gene: TRBD1; v_gene: TRBV30; CDR3aa: CAWSAGQAGYTF
j_gene: TRBJ2-5; d_gene: TRBD2; v_gene: TRBV20-1; CDR3aa: CSAENRGGLQETQYF
j_gene: TRBJ1-2; d_gene: TRBD1; v_gene: TRBV5-6; CDR3aa: CASTKDRVGGYTF
j_gene: TRBJ2-5; d_gene: NA; v_gene: TRBV20-1; CDR3aa: CSATRQETQYF
j_gene: TRBJ2-2; d_gene: NA; v_gene: TRBV12-3/TRBV12-4; CDR3aa: CASSINTGELFF
j_gene: TRBJ2-3; d_gene: NA; v_gene: TRBV10-3; CDR3aa: CAIRLESGTQYF
j_gene: TRBJ2-1; d_gene: NA; v_gene: TRBV30; CDR3aa: CAWSRGSNNEQFF
j_gene: TRBJ1-2; d_gene: NA; v_gene: TRBV5-1; CDR3aa: CASSALQGSAGYTF
j_gene: TRBJ2-5; d_gene: TRBD2; v_gene: TRBV7-2; CDR3aa: CASSQQLAVETQYF
j_gene: TRBJ2-7; d_gene: TRBD1; v_gene: TRBV7-9; CDR3aa: CASSRDFGTGGSEQYF
j_gene: TRBJ2-5; d_gene: NA; v_gene: TRBV23-1; CDR3aa: CASSPMPGPSGETQYF
j_gene: TRBJ1-2; d_gene: NA; v_gene: TRBV29-1; CDR3aa: CSALTDTPRSGYTF
j_gene: TRBJ2-3; d_gene: TRBD2; v_gene: TRBV5-1; CDR3aa: CASRAGTRITDTQYF
j_gene: TRBJ1-2; d_gene: NA; v_gene: TRBV9; CDR3aa: CASSPQGRTGGYTF
j_gene: TRBJ2-2; d_gene: NA; v_gene: TRBV5-1; CDR3aa: CASSFAQDTGELFF
j_gene: TRBJ1-1; d_gene: NA; v_gene: TRBV29-1; CDR3aa: CSVADRGNTEAFF
j_gene: TRBJ2-3; d_gene: NA; v_gene: TRBV20-1; CDR3aa: CSAYSKDTQYF
j_gene: TRBJ2-1; d_gene: NA; v_gene: TRBV7-2; CDR3aa: CASSLELRVGGQFF
j_gene: TRBJ2-1; d_gene: NA; v_gene: TRBV9; CDR3aa: CASSVEGGFYNEQFF
j_gene: TRBJ2-2; d_gene: TRBD1; v_gene: TRBV29-1; CDR3aa: CSVGDRPGTGELFF
j_gene: TRBJ2-5; d_gene: NA; v_gene: TRBV30; CDR3aa: CAWVPRTQETQYF
j_gene: TRBJ2-5; d_gene: NA; v_gene: TRBV20-1; CDR3aa: CSARKLLETQYF
j_gene: TRBJ1-1; d_gene: TRBD1; v_gene: TRBV5-1; CDR3aa: CASSFTGGLEAFF
j_gene: TRBJ1-2; d_gene: NA; v_gene: TRBV19; CDR3aa: CASTKGHGYTF
j_gene: TRBJ1-4; d_gene: NA; v_gene: TRBV3-1; CDR3aa: CASSRPNEKLFF
j_gene: TRBJ1-6; d_gene: NA; v_gene: TRBV25-1; CDR3aa: CASSYGTLNSPLHF
j_gene: TRBJ1-1; d_gene: NA; v_gene: TRBV29-1; CDR3aa: CSVGPLGGVGEAFF
j_gene: TRBJ1-1; d_gene: NA; v_gene: TRBV29-1; CDR3aa: CSVGEGTNLQTEAFF
j_gene: TRBJ2-2; d_gene: TRBD2; v_gene: TRBV30; CDR3aa: CAWSSGGAPGELFF
j_gene: TRBJ2-7; d_gene: NA; v_gene: TRBV4-2; CDR3aa: CASSQDLGDSPYEQYF
j_gene: TRBJ1-1; d_gene: NA; v_gene: TRBV2; CDR3aa: CASSGGRNTEAFF
j_gene: TRBJ2-2; d_gene: TRBD2; v_gene: TRBV3-1; CDR3aa: CASSRVPVTSGGTGELFF
j_gene: TRBJ2-7; d_gene: TRBD1; v_gene: TRBV5-1; CDR3aa: CASSIGGTGNVEQYF
j_gene: TRBJ2-5; d_gene: NA; v_gene: TRBV5-1; CDR3aa: CASQSEETQYF
j_gene: TRBJ2-1; d_gene: NA; v_gene: TRBV19; CDR3aa: CATSPGDRTYNEQFF
j_gene: TRBJ1-6; d_gene: NA; v_gene: TRBV15; CDR3aa: CATSRGSQGNSPLHF
j_gene: TRBJ1-1; d_gene: NA; v_gene: TRBV29-1; CDR3aa: CSVNRVQNTEAFF
j_gene: TRBJ1-1; d_gene: NA; v_gene: TRBV30; CDR3aa: CAWEKNTEAFF
j_gene: TRBJ1-5; d_gene: NA; v_gene: TRBV20-1; CDR3aa: CSARPTGSGYSNQPQHF
j_gene: TRBJ2-5; d_gene: TRBD2; v_gene: TRBV3-1; CDR3aa: CASSHGSGGASPETQYF
j_gene: TRBJ1-3; d_gene: NA; v_gene: TRBV13; CDR3aa: CASSQTDRPGNTIYF
j_gene: TRBJ2-5; d_gene: NA; v_gene: TRBV3-1; CDR3aa: CASSLRIRGTQYF
j_gene: TRBJ2-1; d_gene: TRBD2; v_gene: TRBV20-1; CDR3aa: CSASKTSGYNEQFF
j_gene: TRBJ1-1; d_gene: NA; v_gene: TRBV3-1; CDR3aa: CASSQELGFEAFF
j_gene: TRBJ1-2; d_gene: TRBD1; v_gene: TRBV20-1; CDR3aa: CSAGTVGGYTF
j_gene: TRBJ2-3; d_gene: NA; v_gene: TRBV9; CDR3aa: CASSAKLGPTDTQYF
j_gene: TRBJ1-6; d_gene: TRBD1; v_gene: TRBV29-1; CDR3aa: CSVALGQENSPLHF
j_gene: TRBJ1-5; d_gene: TRBD1; v_gene: TRBV6-1; CDR3aa: CASSGMNRGHHNQPQHF
j_gene: TRBJ1-1; d_gene: NA; v_gene: TRBV12-3/TRBV12-4; CDR3aa: CASSLRGVRTEAFF
j_gene: TRBJ1-1; d_gene: NA; v_gene: TRBV30; CDR3aa: CAWSPYRDTEAFF
j_gene: TRBJ2-4; d_gene: NA; v_gene: TRBV5-1; CDR3aa: CASSLSLAKNIQYF
j_gene: TRBJ2-6; d_gene: NA; v_gene: TRBV6-6; CDR3aa: CAISGANGANVLTF
j_gene: TRBJ1-4; d_gene: NA; v_gene: TRBV3-1; CDR3aa: CASSQGAVGNEKLFF
j_gene: TRBJ2-1; d_gene: NA; v_gene: TRBV5-6; CDR3aa: CASSFPSNEQFF
j_gene: TRBJ1-2; d_gene: NA; v_gene: TRBV9; CDR3aa: CASSVGDSNYGYTF
j_gene: TRBJ1-3; d_gene: NA; v_gene: TRBV29-1; CDR3aa: CSVDQGGSGNTIYF
j_gene: TRBJ2-1; d_gene: TRBD2; v_gene: TRBV4-2; CDR3aa: CASSYETSGSYNEQFF